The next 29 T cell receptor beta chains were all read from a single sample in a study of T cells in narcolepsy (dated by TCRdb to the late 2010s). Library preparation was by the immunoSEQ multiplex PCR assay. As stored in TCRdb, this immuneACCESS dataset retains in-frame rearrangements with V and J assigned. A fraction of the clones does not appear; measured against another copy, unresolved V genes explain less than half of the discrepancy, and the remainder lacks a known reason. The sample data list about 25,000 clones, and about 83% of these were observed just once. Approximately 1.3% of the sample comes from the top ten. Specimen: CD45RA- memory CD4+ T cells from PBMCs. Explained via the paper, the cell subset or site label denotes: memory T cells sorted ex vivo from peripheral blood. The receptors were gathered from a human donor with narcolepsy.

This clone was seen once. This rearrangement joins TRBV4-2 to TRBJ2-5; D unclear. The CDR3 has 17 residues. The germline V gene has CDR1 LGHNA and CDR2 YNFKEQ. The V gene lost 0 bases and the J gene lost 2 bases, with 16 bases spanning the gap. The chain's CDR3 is CASSQEPRTRSQETQYF. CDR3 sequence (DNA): TGTGCCAGCAGCCAAGAGCCGCGTACGCGGTCACAAGAGACCCAGTACTTC.

The CDR3 loop reads CASSASFGAGLFYEQYF. The CDR3, as DNA: TGTGCCAGCAGCGCTTCGTTTGGAGCGGGACTTTTCTACGAGCAGTACTTC. This chain uses TRBV5-4 with TRBJ2-7; 7 bases line up with TRBD2. J was trimmed by 3 bases and V by 4 bases; bases with no gene match: 16. Per the germline V gene, CDR1 is SGHNT and CDR2 is YYREEE (reference sequence). This CDR3 spans 17 amino acids.

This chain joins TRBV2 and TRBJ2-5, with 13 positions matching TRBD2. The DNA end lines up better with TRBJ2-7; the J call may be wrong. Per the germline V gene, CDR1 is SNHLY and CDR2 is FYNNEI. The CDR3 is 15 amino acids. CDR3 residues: CASGRRLAGGGEQYF. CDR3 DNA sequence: TGTGCCAGCGGACGAAGACTAGCGGGAGGAGGCGAGCAGTACTTC.

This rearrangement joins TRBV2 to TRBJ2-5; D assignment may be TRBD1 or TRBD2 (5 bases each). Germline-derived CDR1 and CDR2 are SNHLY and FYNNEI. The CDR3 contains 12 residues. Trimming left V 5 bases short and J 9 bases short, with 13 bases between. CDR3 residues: CASSWDGEAQYF. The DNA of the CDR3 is TGTGCCAGCAGTTGGGACGGCGAGGCCCAGTACTTC.

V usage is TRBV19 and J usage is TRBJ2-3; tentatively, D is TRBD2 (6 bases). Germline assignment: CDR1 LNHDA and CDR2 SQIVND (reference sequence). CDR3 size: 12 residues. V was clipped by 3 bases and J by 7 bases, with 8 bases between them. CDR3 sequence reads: CASSMEGHTQYF. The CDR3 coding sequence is TGTGCCAGTAGTATGGAGGGACATACGCAGTATTTT.

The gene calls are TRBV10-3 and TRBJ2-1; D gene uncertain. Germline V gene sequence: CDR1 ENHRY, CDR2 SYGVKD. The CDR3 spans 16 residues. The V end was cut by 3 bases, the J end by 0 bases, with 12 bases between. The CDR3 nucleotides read TGTGCCATCAGTGACAAGCGTCTCAGCTCCTACAATGAGCAGTTCTTC. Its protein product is CAISDKRLSSYNEQFF.

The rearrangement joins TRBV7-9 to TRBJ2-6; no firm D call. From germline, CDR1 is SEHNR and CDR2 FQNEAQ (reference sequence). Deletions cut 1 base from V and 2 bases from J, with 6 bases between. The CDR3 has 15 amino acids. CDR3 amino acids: CASSLGSTGANVLTF. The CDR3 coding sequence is TGTGCCAGCAGCTTAGGATCTACTGGGGCCAACGTCCTGACTTTC.

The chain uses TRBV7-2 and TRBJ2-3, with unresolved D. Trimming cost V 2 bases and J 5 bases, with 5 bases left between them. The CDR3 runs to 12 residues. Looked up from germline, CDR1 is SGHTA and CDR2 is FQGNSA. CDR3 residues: CASSLNLDTQYF. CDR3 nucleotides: TGTGCCAGCAGCTTAAATCTAGATACGCAGTATTTT.

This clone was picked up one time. This CDR3 reads CASSSRTDTYEQYF. In DNA, the CDR3 is TGTGCCAGCAGTTCTCGGACGGACACCTACGAGCAGTACTTC. This chain uses TRBV25-1 with TRBJ2-7, with a possible D match to TRBD1 (5 bases). The germline V gene has CDR1 MGHDK and CDR2 SYGVNS. With 5 bases removed from V and 2 bases from J, the gap between germline ends came to 13 bases. This CDR3 is 14 amino acids long.

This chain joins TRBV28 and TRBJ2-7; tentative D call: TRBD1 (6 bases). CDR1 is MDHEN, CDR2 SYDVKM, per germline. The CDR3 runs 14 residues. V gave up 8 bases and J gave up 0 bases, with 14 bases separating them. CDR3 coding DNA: TGTGCCAGCCGTTGGGGGCGGAGCTCCTACGAGCAGTACTTC. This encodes CASRWGRSSYEQYF.

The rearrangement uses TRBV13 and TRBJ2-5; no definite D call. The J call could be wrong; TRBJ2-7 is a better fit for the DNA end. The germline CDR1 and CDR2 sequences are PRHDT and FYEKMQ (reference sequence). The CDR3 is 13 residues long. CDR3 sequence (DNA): TGTGCCAGCAGCGGTAGGGTAAGGAGCGAGCAGTACTTC. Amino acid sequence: CASSGRVRSEQYF.

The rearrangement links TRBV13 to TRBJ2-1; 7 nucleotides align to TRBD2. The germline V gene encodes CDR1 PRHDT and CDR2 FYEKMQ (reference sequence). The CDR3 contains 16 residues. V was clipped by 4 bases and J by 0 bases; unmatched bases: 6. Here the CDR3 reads CASSWGGRPSYNEQFF. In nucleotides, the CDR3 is TGTGCCAGCAGCTGGGGCGGGAGACCCTCCTACAATGAGCAGTTCTTC.

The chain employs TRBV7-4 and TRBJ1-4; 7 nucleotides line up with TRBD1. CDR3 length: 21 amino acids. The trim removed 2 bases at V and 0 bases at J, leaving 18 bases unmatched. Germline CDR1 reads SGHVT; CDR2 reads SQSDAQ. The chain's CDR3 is CASSLLSGLRGIGSTNEKLFF. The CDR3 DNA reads TGTGCCAGCAGCTTATTGAGTGGACTCAGGGGGATCGGGTCAACTAATGAAAAACTGTTTTTT.

The CDR3 sequence is CAIRTSGTSYNEQFF. The CDR3, as DNA: TGTGCCATCCGCACTAGCGGGACGTCCTACAATGAGCAGTTCTTC. The chain has TRBV10-3 and TRBJ2-1, with 10 bases fitting TRBD2. The V gene end was trimmed by 8 bases and the J gene end by 1 base; junction bases not matched to a gene: 5. The CDR3 extends over 15 amino acids. The V gene's germline CDR1 is ENHRY and CDR2 SYGVKD.

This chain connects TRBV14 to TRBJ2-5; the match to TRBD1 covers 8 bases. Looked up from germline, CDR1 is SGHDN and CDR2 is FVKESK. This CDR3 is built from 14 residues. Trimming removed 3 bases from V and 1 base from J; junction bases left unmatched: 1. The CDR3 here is CASSHRGRQETQYF. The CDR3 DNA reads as TGTGCCAGCAGCCACAGGGGGCGCCAAGAGACCCAGTACTTC.

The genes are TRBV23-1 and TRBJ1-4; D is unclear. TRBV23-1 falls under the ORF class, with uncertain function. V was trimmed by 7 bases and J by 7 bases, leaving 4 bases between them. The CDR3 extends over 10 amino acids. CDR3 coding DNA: TGCGCCAGCATTTGTGAAAAACTGTTTTTT. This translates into CASICEKLFF.

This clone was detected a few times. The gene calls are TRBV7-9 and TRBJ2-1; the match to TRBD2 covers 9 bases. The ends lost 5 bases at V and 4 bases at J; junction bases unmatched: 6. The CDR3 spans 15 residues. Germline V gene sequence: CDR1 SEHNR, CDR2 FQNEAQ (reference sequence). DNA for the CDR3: TGTGCCAGCAGCCGCGGGAGGGCCGCGTACAATGAGCAGTTCTTC. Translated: CASSRGRAAYNEQFF.

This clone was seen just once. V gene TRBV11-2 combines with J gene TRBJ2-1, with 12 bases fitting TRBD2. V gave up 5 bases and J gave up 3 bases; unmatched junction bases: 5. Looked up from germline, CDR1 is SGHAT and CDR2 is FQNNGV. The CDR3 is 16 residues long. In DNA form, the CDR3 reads TGTGCCAGCAGCCCTACGACTAGCGGGAGCTACAATGAGCAGTTCTTC. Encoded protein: CASSPTTSGSYNEQFF.

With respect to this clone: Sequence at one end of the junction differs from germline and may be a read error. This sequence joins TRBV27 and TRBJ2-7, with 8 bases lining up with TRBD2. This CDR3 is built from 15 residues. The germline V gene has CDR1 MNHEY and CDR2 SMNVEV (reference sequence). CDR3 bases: TGTGCCAGCAGTTTAGACGGGAGGGACTCCTCCGAGCAGTACTTC. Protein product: CASSLDGRDSSEQYF.

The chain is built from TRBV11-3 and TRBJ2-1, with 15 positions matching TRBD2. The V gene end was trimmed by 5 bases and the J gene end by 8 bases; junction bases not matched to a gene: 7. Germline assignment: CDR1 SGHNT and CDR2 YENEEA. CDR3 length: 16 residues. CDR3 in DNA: TGTGCCAGCAGCCCTGGGACTAGCGGGAGGTTAGATGAGCAGTTCTTC. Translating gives CASSPGTSGRLDEQFF.

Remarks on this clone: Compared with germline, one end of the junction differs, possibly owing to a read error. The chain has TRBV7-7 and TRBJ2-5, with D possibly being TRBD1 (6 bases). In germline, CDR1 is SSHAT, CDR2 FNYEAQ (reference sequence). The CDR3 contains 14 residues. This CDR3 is CASSFTGSDETQYF. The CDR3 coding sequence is TGTGCTAGCAGCTTTACAGGGTCGGACGAGACCCAGTACTTC.

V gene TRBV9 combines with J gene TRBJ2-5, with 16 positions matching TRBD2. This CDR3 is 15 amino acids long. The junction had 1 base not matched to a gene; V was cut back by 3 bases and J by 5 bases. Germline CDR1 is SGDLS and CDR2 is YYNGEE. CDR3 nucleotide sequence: TGTGCCAGCAGCGGGGGACTAGCGGGAGGGGAGACCCAGTACTTC. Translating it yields CASSGGLAGGETQYF.

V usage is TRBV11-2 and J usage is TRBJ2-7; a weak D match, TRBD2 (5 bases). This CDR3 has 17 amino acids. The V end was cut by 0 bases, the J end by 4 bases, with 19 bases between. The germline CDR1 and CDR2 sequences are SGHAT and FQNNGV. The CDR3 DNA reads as TGTGCCAGCAGCTTAGATTCCCTAAGGAGGAGTAGGTACGAGCAGTACTTC. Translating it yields CASSLDSLRRSRYEQYF.

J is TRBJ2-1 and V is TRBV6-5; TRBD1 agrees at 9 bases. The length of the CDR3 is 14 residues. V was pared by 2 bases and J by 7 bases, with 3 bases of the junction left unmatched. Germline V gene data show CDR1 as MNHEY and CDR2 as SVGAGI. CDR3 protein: CASSYRDRANEQFF. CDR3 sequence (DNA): TGTGCCAGCAGTTACAGGGACAGGGCAAATGAGCAGTTCTTC.

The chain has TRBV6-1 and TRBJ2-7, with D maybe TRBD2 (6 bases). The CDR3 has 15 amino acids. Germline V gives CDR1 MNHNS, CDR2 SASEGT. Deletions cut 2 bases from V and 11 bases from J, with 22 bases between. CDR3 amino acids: CASSELFCGAEGKYF. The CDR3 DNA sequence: TGTGCCAGCAGTGAACTCTTTTGCGGCGCGGAGGGTAAGTACTTC.

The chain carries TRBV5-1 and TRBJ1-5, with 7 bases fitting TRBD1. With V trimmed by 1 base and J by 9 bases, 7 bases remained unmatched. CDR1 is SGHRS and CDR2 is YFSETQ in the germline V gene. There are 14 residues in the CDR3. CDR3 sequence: CASSLSTGEGPQHF. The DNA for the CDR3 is TGCGCCAGCAGCTTGAGCACAGGGGAGGGGCCCCAGCATTTT.

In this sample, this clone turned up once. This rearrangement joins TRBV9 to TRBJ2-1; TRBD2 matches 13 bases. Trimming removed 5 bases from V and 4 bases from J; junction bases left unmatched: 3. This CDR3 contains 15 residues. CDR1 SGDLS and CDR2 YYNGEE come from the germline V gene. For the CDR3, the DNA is TGTGCCAGCAGACCGGGACTAGCGGGGTACAATGAGCAGTTCTTC. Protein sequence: CASRPGLAGYNEQFF. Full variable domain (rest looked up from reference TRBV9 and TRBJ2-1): DSGVTQTPKHLITATGQRVTLRCSPRSGDLSVYWYQQSLDQGLQFLIQYYNGEERAKGNILERFSAQQFPDLHSELNLSSLELGDSALYFCASRPGLAGYNEQFFGPGTRLTVL.

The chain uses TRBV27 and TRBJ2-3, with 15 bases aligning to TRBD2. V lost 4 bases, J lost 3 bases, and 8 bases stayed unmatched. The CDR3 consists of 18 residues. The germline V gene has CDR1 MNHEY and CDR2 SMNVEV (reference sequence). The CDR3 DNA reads TGTGCCAGCAGTTGGGACGGGACTAGCGGGAGGAGGACAGATACGCAGTATTTT. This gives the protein CASSWDGTSGRRTDTQYF.

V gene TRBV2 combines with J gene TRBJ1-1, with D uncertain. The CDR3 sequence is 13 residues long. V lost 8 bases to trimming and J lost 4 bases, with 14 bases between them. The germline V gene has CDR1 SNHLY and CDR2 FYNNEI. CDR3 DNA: TGTGCCAGCGTAAGGAGGTGGAGCACTGAAGCTTTCTTT. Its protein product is CASVRRWSTEAFF.